This T cell receptor beta chain was sequenced in a study of neoadjuvant anti-PD-1 for oral cavity cancer. Study-wide background: Non-progressing patients received a fourth nivolumab dose near day 43, then surgery on days 50-56. Study-level findings and limits: Each response group had just a few patients in TCR analyses. Higher pretreatment blood Treg/Th17 ratios correlated with higher pretreatment blood and lower post-treatment tumor TCRbeta clonality.

Turning to this clone: Its target is not known.

CDR3 length: 15 amino acids. Germline CDR1 and CDR2: SGHKS and YYEKEE (reference sequence). V was clipped by 0 bases and J by 7 bases; unmatched bases: 7. The table came from immunoSEQ multiplex PCR; TCRdb's copy has only in-frame clones and leaves some out. Found here are around 8,200 clones, around half of them singletons; the top ten hold 12%. These oral cavity squamous cell carcinomas were HPV-negative and locally advanced. The sequenced sample was tumor tissue, obtained before nivolumab (anti-PD-1) treatment. The rearrangement joins TRBV5-5 to TRBJ1-5, with TRBD1 matching 7 bases. The source is a person aged 40 to 85 with oral cavity squamous cell carcinoma. CDR3 amino acids: CASSLASGGSQPQHF. Written as DNA, the CDR3 is TGTGCCAGCAGCTTGGCCTCAGGGGGTTCACAGCCCCAGCATTTT.